The rows below give T cell receptor beta chains drawn from one sample of a study of patients and donors after allogeneic stem cell transplantation. TCRdb reprocessed the RT-PCR reads via MiXCR and lists one record per CDR3 protein. Found here are more than 850,000 distinct CDR3 sequences, under 20% of them singletons; the top ten hold 5% to 6.5%. Sequenced: blood, either unsorted or a sorted T cell fraction (not recorded which). All receptors derive from a human donor who was either an allogeneic HSCT recipient or a stem cell or donor lymphocyte infusion donor (not recorded which). It is not recorded whose cells these are; they may come from a transplant donor. CDR3s leave out the opening cysteine and the closing phenylalanine or tryptophan.

j_call | v_call | cdr3_aa
TRBJ2-7 | TRBV20-1 | SASPGKLDTYEQY
TRBJ2-2 | TRBV12-3/TRBV12-4 | ASSLKLLQRELF
TRBJ2-7 | TRBV18 | ASSPPHRAYEQY
TRBJ2-1 | TRBV18 | ASSPDRVILHEQF
TRBJ1-1 | TRBV7-3 | ASSAGARSGEAF
TRBJ2-3 | TRBV5-1 | ASSVAGSSDTQY
TRBJ2-1 | TRBV7-8 | ASRLAPGANEQF
TRBJ1-4 | TRBV6-1 | ASRDSGSRDEKLF
TRBJ1-5 | TRBV20-1 | SAREGTGLGQPQH
TRBJ2-5 | TRBV5-6 | ASSPGHRETQY
TRBJ2-2 | TRBV28 | ASSRQGAQNTGELF
TRBJ2-1 | TRBV29-1 | SAEASGRASEQF
TRBJ2-1 | TRBV24-1 | ATSVGGAGGRGNEQF
TRBJ2-7 | TRBV24-1 | ATSDPGTAPYEQY
TRBJ1-3 | TRBV20-1 | SVDAGNTIY
TRBJ2-1 | TRBV7-9 | ASSDGAGGLLNEQF
TRBJ2-1 | TRBV27 | ASSSSGTGAVEQF
TRBJ1-2 | TRBV12-3/TRBV12-4 | ASSLALAGYGYT
TRBJ1-2 | TRBV29-1 | SVAVRGPRGYT
TRBJ2-2 | TRBV7-6 | ASSLVSTLNTGELF
TRBJ2-1 | TRBV6-1 | ASSTWDRGFYNEQF
TRBJ1-6 | TRBV15 | ATSRGVLTGGRNSPLH
TRBJ1-4 | TRBV20-1 | SALGTGTYHEKLF
TRBJ1-1 | TRBV20-1 | SARDSAFEAF
TRBJ2-1 | TRBV11-2 | ASSLDRDSGRVSYNEQF
TRBJ2-3 | TRBV12-3/TRBV12-4 | ASSFVLRGTHTDTQY
TRBJ2-1 | TRBV29-1 | SVPSGAGIYNEQF
TRBJ2-3 | TRBV5-1 | ASKQVGLSSTDTQY
TRBJ1-6 | TRBV27 | ASSLRGPPWITLH
TRBJ2-1 | TRBV7-2 | ASRGTSGPNEQF
TRBJ2-3 | TRBV5-1 | ASSMRGHTDTQY
TRBJ2-7 | TRBV6-1 | ASSEYPVSSYEQY
TRBJ2-5 | TRBV24-1 | ATSDLETQY
TRBJ1-5 | TRBV20-1 | SARGRTNQPQH
TRBJ2-7 | TRBV9 | ASSPRGGVERY
TRBJ1-5 | TRBV20-1 | SAQDWDQPQH
TRBJ2-7 | TRBV19 | ASSIRLAGEVPTYEQY
TRBJ1-5 | TRBV28 | ASRTNRGPRSNQPQH
TRBJ2-5 | TRBV5-1 | ASSYSPEETQY
TRBJ2-7 | TRBV27 | ASSPWTGAYEQY
TRBJ1-2 | TRBV15 | ATSRDGYGYT
TRBJ2-2 | TRBV7-3 | ASSTRDKVNTGELF
TRBJ2-2 | TRBV7-3 | ASSLVGPLGLADTGELF
TRBJ2-7 | TRBV6-1 | ASRGTSGGAYEQY
TRBJ2-7 | TRBV28 | ASNTGTGLTYEQY